This is a list of T cell receptor beta chains from one sample in a study of molecular identifiers for immune sequencing clone quantification. TCRdb analysed the PCR reads with MiXCR anew, one entry per CDR3 protein. The sample includes approximately 550,000 distinct CDR3 sequences, about 20% seen only once; the top ten take about 0.84%. The specimen sequenced was naive CD8+ T cells from blood, with Jurkat cell RNA spiked in. Source of these receptors: a human donor in good health. Some libraries in this study had Jurkat cell RNA spiked in. CDR3s include the opening cysteine and the closing phenylalanine or tryptophan. The D gene is left open where the match is weak. Clone size appears in some rows only: once, few, many, or a class for an expanded clone.

TRBV21-1	few	-	TRBJ1-5	CASSKGSGVGQPQHF	TGTGCCAGCAGCAAAGGCAGCGGGGTAGGCCAGCCCCAGCATTTT
TRBV19	-	-	TRBJ2-7	CASSMGPAGSYEQYF	TGTGCCAGTAGTATGGGACCCGCTGGTTCCTACGAGCAGTACTTC
TRBV4-3	many	-	TRBJ2-2	CASSQDRYGELFF	TGCGCCAGCAGCCAAGACCGGTACGGGGAGCTGTTTTTT
TRBV7-9	-	TRBD2	TRBJ2-3	CASSPRGLVPTATRASTDTQYF	TGTGCCAGCAGCCCTAGGGGACTAGTACCGACGGCGACCCGTGCTAGCACAGATACGCAGTATTTT
TRBV6-1	many	TRBD1	TRBJ1-5	CASSPPDRVVYQPQHF	TGTGCCAGCAGTCCCCCCGACAGGGTAGTATATCAGCCCCAGCATTTT
TRBV10-3	many	-	TRBJ2-5	CAISESQGQQETQYF	TGTGCCATCAGTGAGTCGCAAGGACAGCAAGAGACCCAGTACTTC
TRBV29-1	-	-	TRBJ2-7	CSVVLYTTYEQYF	TGCAGCGTTGTACTGTACACTACCTACGAGCAGTACTTC
TRBV29-1	-	TRBD1	TRBJ1-1	CSVGGTDGNTEAFF	TGCAGCGTTGGGGGGACAGATGGGAACACTGAAGCTTTCTTT
TRBV7-9	few	-	TRBJ2-7	CASSPGTTGEQYF	TGTGCCAGCAGCCCCGGGACCACCGGCGAGCAGTACTTC
TRBV3-1	many	-	TRBJ1-5	CASSSQGLNQPQHF	TGTGCCAGCAGCAGCCAGGGGTTAAATCAGCCCCAGCATTTT
TRBV11-2	few	-	TRBJ2-3	CASSSRVVYSTDTQYF	TGTGCCAGCAGCTCCAGGGTCGTCTATTCCACAGATACGCAGTATTTT
TRBV29-1	-	-	TRBJ1-1	CSAVMNTEAFF	TGCAGCGCTGTTATGAACACTGAAGCTTTCTTT
TRBV4-2	-	-	TRBJ2-7	CASSQEPHSGAGPSEQYF	TGTGCCAGCAGCCAAGAGCCTCATAGTGGGGCGGGGCCTAGCGAGCAGTACTTC
TRBV4-3	once	-	TRBJ2-7	CASSRDIGSYEQYF	TGCGCCAGCAGCCGAGATATTGGATCGTACGAGCAGTACTTC
TRBV29-1	many	TRBD2	TRBJ2-1	CSGTSGRRSEQFF	TGCAGCGGGACTAGCGGGAGGAGGAGTGAGCAGTTCTTC
TRBV29-1	many	TRBD2	TRBJ2-5	CSVKSWTSGQETQYF	TGCAGCGTTAAATCTTGGACTAGCGGTCAAGAGACCCAGTACTTC
TRBV9	few	TRBD1	TRBJ2-5	CASSPPGTAQETQYF	TGTGCCAGCAGCCCACCCGGGACAGCTCAAGAGACCCAGTACTTC
TRBV7-2	few	TRBD1	TRBJ2-7	CASSLPRTGDLAYEQYF	TGTGCCAGCAGCTTACCTCGTACAGGGGATTTGGCATACGAGCAGTACTTC
TRBV30	-	TRBD1	TRBJ2-7	CAWRRTGAYEQYF	TGTGCCTGGAGAAGGACAGGGGCCTACGAGCAGTACTTC
TRBV6-2/TRBV6-3	-	-	TRBJ2-3	CASDRGRSTDTQYF	TGTGCCAGCGACCGGGGGCGAAGCACAGATACGCAGTATTTT
TRBV11-2	few	TRBD2	TRBJ2-5	CASSTGLAGVQETQYF	TGTGCCAGCAGCACCGGGCTGGCGGGGGTACAAGAGACCCAGTACTTC
TRBV20-1	many	TRBD1	TRBJ1-5	CSADRDGSNQPQHF	TGCAGTGCAGACAGGGACGGGAGCAATCAGCCCCAGCATTTT
TRBV2	many	TRBD2	TRBJ2-3	CASSRLAGSTDTQYF	TGTGCCAGCAGTCGTCTAGCGGGAAGCACAGATACGCAGTATTTT
TRBV4-3	-	TRBD1	TRBJ2-1	CASSLYRGSSYNEQVF	TGCGCCAGCAGCCTATACAGGGGGAGCTCCTACAATGAGCAGGTCTTC
TRBV20-1	many	-	TRBJ1-2	CSANLPGDYGYTF	TGCAGTGCTAATCTTCCGGGAGACTATGGCTACACCTTC
TRBV21-1	-	-	TRBJ1-5	CASSSPTAFVQPQHF	TGTGCCAGCAGCAGCCCGACAGCCTTCGTTCAGCCCCAGCATTTT
TRBV4-1	few	-	TRBJ2-7	CASSQGNSYEQYF	TGCGCCAGCAGCCAAGGTAACAGCTACGAGCAGTACTTC
TRBV20-1	-	TRBD2	TRBJ2-5	CSARVSGGETQYF	TGCAGTGCTAGGGTTAGCGGGGGTGAGACCCAGTACTTC
TRBV20-1	-	-	TRBJ2-7	CSATYGLTCEQYF	TGCAGTGCCACCTACGGACTTACCTGCGAGCAGTACTTC
TRBV28	-	TRBD2	TRBJ2-3	CASRGGYSNQPQYF	TGTGCCAGCAGGGGAGGGTATAGCAATCAGCCCCAGTATTTT
TRBV30	-	-	TRBJ1-1	CARSLHPGAEAFF	TGTGCCCGGAGTCTTCACCCGGGGGCTGAAGCTTTCTTT
TRBV4-3	-	-	TRBJ2-3	CAGSQDRGGSTDTQYF	TGCGCCGGCAGCCAAGATAGGGGCGGCAGCACAGATACGCAGTATTTT
TRBV7-9	-	-	TRBJ2-7	CASSLAQAGPLMEQYF	TGTGCCAGCAGCTTAGCGCAGGCAGGTCCACTTATGGAGCAGTACTTC